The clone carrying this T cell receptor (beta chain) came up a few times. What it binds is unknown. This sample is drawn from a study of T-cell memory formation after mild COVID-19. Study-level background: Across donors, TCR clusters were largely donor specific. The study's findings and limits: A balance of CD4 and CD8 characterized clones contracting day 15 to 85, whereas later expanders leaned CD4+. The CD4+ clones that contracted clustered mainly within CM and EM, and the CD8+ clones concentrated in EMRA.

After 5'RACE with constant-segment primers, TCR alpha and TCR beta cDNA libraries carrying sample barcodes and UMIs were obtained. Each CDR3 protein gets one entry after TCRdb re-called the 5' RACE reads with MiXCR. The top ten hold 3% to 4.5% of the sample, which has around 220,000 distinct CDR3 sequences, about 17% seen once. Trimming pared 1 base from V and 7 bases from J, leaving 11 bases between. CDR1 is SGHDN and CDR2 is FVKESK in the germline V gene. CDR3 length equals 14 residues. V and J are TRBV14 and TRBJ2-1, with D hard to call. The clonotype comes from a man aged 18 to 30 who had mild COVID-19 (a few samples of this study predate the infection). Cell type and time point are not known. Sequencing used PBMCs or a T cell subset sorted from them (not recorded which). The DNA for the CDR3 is TGTGCCAGCAGCCAAGCCCCTTTCTTGAATGAGCAGTTCTTC. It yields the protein CASSQAPFLNEQFF.